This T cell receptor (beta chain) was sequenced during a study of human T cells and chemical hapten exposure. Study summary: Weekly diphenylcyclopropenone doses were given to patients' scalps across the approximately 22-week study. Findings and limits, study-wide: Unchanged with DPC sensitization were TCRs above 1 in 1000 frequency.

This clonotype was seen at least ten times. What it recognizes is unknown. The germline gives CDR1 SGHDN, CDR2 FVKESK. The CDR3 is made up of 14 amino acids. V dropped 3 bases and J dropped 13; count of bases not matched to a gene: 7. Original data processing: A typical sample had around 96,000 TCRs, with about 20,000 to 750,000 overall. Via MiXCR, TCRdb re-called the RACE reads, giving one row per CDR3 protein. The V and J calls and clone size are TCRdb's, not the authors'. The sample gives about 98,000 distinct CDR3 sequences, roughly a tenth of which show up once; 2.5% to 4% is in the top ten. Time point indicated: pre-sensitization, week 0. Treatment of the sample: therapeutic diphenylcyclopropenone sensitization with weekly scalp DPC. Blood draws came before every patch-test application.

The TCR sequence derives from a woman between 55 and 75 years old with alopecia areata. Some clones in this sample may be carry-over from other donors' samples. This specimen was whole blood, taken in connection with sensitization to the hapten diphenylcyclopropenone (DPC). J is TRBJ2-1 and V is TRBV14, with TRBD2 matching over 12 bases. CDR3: CASSHYGLAGPQFF. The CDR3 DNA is TGTGCCAGCAGCCATTACGGACTAGCGGGGCCCCAGTTCTTC.